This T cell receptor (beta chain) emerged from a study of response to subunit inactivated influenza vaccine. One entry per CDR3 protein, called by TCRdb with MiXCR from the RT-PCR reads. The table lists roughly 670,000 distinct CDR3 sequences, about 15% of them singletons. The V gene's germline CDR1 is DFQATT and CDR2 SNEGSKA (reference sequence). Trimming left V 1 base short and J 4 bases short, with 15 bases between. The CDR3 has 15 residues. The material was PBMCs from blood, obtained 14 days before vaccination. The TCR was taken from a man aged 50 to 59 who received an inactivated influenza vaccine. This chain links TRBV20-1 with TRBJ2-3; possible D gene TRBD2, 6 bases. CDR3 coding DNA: TGCAGTGCTAGAGGTGGGGGGAAAGGCGCAGATACGCAGTATTTT. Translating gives CSARGGGKGADTQYF.